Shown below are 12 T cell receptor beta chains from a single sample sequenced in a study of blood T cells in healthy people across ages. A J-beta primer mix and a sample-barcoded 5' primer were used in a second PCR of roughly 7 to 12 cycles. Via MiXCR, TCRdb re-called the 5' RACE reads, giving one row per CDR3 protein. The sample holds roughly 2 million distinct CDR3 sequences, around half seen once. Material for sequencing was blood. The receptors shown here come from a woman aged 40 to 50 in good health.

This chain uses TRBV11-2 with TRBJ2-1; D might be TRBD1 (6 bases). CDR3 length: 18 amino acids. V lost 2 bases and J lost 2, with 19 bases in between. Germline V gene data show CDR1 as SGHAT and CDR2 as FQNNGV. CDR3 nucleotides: TGTGCCAGCAGCTTAAGGGGGTTGGTAGATTTGCCCTACAATGAGCAGTTCTTC. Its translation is CASSLRGLVDLPYNEQFF.

CDR3 region: CASTQYGNTDTQYF. The CDR3, as DNA: TGTGCCAGCACCCAGTACGGGAACACAGATACGCAGTATTTT. V usage is TRBV28 and J usage is TRBJ2-3; possible D gene TRBD2, 5 bases. This CDR3 is built from 14 residues. Trimming removed 7 bases from V and 2 bases from J, with 13 bases in between. Germline lookup yields CDR1 MDHEN and CDR2 SYDVKM.

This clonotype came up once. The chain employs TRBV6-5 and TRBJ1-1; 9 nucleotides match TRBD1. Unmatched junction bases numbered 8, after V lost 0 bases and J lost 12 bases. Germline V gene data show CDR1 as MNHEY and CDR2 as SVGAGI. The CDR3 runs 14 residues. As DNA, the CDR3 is TGTGCCAGCAGTTACTCAGGGACAGGGTTTAAGACTTTCTTT. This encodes CASSYSGTGFKTFF.

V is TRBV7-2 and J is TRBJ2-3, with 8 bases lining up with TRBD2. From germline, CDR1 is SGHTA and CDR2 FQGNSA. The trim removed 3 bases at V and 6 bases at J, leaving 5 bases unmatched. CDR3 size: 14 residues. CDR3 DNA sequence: TGTGCCAGCAGCTTGGGCCGGGAGGGGGATACGCAGTATTTT. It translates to CASSLGREGDTQYF.

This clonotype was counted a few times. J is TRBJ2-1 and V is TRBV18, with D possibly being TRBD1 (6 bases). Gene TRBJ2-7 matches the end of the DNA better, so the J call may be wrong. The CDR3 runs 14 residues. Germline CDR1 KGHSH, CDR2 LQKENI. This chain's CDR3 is CASATGSSYNEQYF. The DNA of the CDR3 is TGTGCCAGCGCGACAGGAAGCTCCTACAATGAGCAGTACTTC.

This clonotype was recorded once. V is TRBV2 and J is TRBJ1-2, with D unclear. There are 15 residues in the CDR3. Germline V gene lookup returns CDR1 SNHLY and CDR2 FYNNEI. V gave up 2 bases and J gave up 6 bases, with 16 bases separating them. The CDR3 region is CASSENVVASDGYTF. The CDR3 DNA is TGTGCCAGCAGTGAAAATGTGGTAGCCTCGGATGGCTACACCTTC.

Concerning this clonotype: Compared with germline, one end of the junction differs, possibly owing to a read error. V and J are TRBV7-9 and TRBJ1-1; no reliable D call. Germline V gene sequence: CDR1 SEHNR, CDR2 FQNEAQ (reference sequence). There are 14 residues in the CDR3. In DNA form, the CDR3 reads TGCGCCAGCAGTTTAGGTGTCATGAACACTGAAGCTTTCTTT. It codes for CASSLGVMNTEAFF.

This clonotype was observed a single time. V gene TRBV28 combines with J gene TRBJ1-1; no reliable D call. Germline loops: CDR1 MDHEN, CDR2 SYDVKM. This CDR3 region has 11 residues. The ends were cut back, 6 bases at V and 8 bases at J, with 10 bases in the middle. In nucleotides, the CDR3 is TGTGCCAGCAGCAATACCCGAGAAGCTTTCTTT. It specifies CASSNTREAFF. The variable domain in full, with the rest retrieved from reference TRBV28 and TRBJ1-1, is DVKVTQSSRYLVKRTGEKVFLECVQDMDHENMFWYRQDPGLGLRLIYFSYDVKMKEKGDIPEGYSVSREKKERFSLILESASTNQTSMYLCASSNTREAFFGQGTRLTVV.

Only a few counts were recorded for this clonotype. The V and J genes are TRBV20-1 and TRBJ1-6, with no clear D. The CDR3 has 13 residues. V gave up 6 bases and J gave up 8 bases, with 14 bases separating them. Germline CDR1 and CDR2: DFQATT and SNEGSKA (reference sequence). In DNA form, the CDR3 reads TGCAGTGCCCAGTCGGAGGTGGATTCACCCCTCCACTTT. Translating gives CSAQSEVDSPLHF.

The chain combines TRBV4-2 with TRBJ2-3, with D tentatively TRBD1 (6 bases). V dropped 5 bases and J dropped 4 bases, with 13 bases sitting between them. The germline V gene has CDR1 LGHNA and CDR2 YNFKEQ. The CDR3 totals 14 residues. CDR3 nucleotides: TGTGCCAGCAGCAGGGGGTCCATCCCAGATACGCAGTATTTT. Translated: CASSRGSIPDTQYF.

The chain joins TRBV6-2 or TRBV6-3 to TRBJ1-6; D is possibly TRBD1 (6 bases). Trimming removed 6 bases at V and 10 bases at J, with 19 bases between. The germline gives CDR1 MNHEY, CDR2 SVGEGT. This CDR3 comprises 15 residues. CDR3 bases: TGTGCCAGCAGAGGACGGACAGCCCAAGGATCACCCCTCCACTTT. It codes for CASRGRTAQGSPLHF.

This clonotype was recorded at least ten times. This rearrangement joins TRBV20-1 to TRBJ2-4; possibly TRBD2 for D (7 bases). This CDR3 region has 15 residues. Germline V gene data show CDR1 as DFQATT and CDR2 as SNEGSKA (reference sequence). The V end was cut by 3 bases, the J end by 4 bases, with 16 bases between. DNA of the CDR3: TGCAGTGCTAGCTGGGGCGGGGGCAAGAAAAACATTCAGTACTTC. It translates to CSASWGGGKKNIQYF.